A selection of T cell receptor beta chains follows, all from one sample in a study of T-cell memory formation after mild COVID-19. TCRdb analysed the 5' RACE reads with MiXCR anew, one entry per CDR3 protein. Here the sample spans 400,000 to 550,000 distinct CDR3 sequences, around 25% being singletons. The sample comprised PBMCs or a T cell subset sorted from them (not recorded which). Every receptor here comes from an adult woman who had mild COVID-19 (a few samples of this study predate the infection). Cell type and time point are not known. Each CDR3 is given with its conserved first and last residue. A D gene is named only where the DNA matches it firmly. Expanded clones get a size class; other rows say once, few or many, or leave the size out.

TRBV19	NA	TRBJ2-7	few	TGTGCCAGTAGCCATAAGTCAGTCCGCAACGAGCAGTACTTC	CASSHKSVRNEQYF
TRBV27	NA	TRBJ1-6	NA	TGTGCCAGCACCGACGGGAGAGCCCTCCACTTT	CASTDGRALHF
TRBV7-6	NA	TRBJ1-1	few	TGTGCCAGCAGCCCATCGACTCCATCGGCCACTGAAGCTTTCTTT	CASSPSTPSATEAFF
TRBV20-1	TRBD2	TRBJ2-3	NA	TGCAGTGCTAGGGCGACTAGCGGGAGAGATACGCAGTATTTT	CSARATSGRDTQYF
TRBV29-1	TRBD2	TRBJ2-1	NA	TGCAGCGCCAAAATAATCGGGAGGCGGAATGAGCAGTTCTTC	CSAKIIGRRNEQFF
TRBV7-3	TRBD1	TRBJ2-1	few	TGTGCCAGCAGCTTATTCCAGGGGGTTGAGCAGTTCTTC	CASSLFQGVEQFF
TRBV29-1	TRBD1	TRBJ1-1	few	TGCAGCGTCGGACAGGTCAAATCTGAAGCTTTCTTT	CSVGQVKSEAFF
TRBV7-8	NA	TRBJ2-2	NA	TGTGCCAGCAGCTTAGGGACGGGAAGCACCGGGGAGCTGTTTTTT	CASSLGTGSTGELFF
TRBV5-1	TRBD1	TRBJ1-2	NA	TGCGCCAGCAGCCTTGGACAGGGAGGAACTAACTATGGCTACACCTTC	CASSLGQGGTNYGYTF
TRBV7-2	TRBD1	TRBJ1-4	few	TGTGCCAGCAGCTTAGCCCGGGACAGGGGTTTTGAAAAACTGTTTTTT	CASSLARDRGFEKLFF
TRBV4-3	NA	TRBJ2-7	NA	TGCGCCAGCAGCCAAGACCGGGGGCACGAGCAGTACTTC	CASSQDRGHEQYF
TRBV7-9	NA	TRBJ1-5	many	TGTGCCAGCAGCTTAGGCAGAGATCAGCCCCAGCATTTT	CASSLGRDQPQHF
TRBV10-3	TRBD1	TRBJ1-1	few	TGTGCCATCAGTGAGTCGGGACAGTCGAACACTGAAGCTTTCTTT	CAISESGQSNTEAFF
TRBV14	TRBD2	TRBJ2-2	few	TGTGCCAGCAGCCAGCTGGCGGGAGGCACCGGGGAGCTGTTTTTT	CASSQLAGGTGELFF
TRBV4-1	NA	TRBJ2-7	few	TGCGCCAGCAGCCAAGAAGGGCTCACCTACGAGCAGTACTTC	CASSQEGLTYEQYF
TRBV12-3/TRBV12-4	NA	TRBJ2-1	NA	TGTGCCAGCAGTTTAGCCCGGTGGCCGCTATCCTACAATGAGCAGTTCTTC	CASSLARWPLSYNEQFF
TRBV6-5	NA	TRBJ1-6	NA	TGTGCCAGCAGGGGGGGACGGAATAATTCACCCCTCCACTTT	CASRGGRNNSPLHF
TRBV3-1	TRBD1	TRBJ1-1	few	TGTGCCAGCAGCCACGCGCAGGGGGGGAACACTGAAGCTTTCTTT	CASSHAQGGNTEAFF
TRBV14	TRBD1	TRBJ1-1	NA	TGTGCCAGCAGCCCGCAGGGGGCGCAGGACACTGAAGCTTTCTTT	CASSPQGAQDTEAFF
TRBV12-3/TRBV12-4	NA	TRBJ2-4	few	TGTGCCAGCAGGATGGCAGGGGGGTCGGACATTCAGTACTTC	CASRMAGGSDIQYF
TRBV3-1	NA	TRBJ1-1	NA	TGTGCCAGCAGCCCGACGGGGTTTCACACTGAAGCTTTCTTT	CASSPTGFHTEAFF
TRBV19	NA	TRBJ2-1	NA	TGTGCCAGTATAGCCGCAGCTTGGGTACAGGGGAGGGATGAGCAGTTCTTC	CASIAAAWVQGRDEQFF
TRBV21-1	NA	TRBJ2-6	NA	TGTGCCAGCAGCAAAGAGGCCAGGGGGTACTCTGGGGCCAACGTCCTGACTTTC	CASSKEARGYSGANVLTF
TRBV24-1	NA	TRBJ2-7	few	TGTGCCACCAGTGATTTAGTCGGGACTTCTTACGAGCAGTACTTC	CATSDLVGTSYEQYF
TRBV27	TRBD1	TRBJ2-5	once	TGTGCCAGCAGGGGACAGGCGCAAGAGACCCAGTACTTC	CASRGQAQETQYF
TRBV6-5	TRBD1	TRBJ2-7	NA	TGTGCCAGCAGTTACCGAAAAGGACAGGGGGCCCACGAGCAGTACTTC	CASSYRKGQGAHEQYF
TRBV10-3	TRBD1	TRBJ1-6	few	TGTGCCATCAGTGACCGACCGGGGACAGTGGGGAATTCACCCCTCCACTTT	CAISDRPGTVGNSPLHF